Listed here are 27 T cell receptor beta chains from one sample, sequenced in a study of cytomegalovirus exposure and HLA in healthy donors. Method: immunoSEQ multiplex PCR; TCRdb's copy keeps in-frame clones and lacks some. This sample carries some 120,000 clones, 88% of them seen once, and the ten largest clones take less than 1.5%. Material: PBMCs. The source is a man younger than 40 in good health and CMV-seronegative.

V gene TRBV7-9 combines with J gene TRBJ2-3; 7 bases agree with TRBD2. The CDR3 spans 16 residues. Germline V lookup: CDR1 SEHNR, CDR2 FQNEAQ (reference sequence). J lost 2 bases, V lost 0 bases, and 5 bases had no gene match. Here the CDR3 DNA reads TGTGCCAGCAGCTTAGCGATCCTAGCGGCCACAGATACGCAGTATTTT. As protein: CASSLAILAATDTQYF.

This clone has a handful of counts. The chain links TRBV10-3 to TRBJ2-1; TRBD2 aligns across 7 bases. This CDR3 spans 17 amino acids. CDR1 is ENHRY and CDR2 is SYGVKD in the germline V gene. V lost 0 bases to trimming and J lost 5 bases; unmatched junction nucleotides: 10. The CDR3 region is CAISESGLAGKNNEQFF. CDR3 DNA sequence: TGTGCCATCAGTGAGTCGGGATTAGCGGGCAAAAACAATGAGCAGTTCTTC.

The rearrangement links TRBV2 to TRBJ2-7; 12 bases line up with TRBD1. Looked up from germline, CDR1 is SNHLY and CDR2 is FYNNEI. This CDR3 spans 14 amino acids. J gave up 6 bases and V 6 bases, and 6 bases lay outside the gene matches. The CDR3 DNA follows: TGTGCCAGCAGGGGGACAGGGGGCCCCTCCGAGCAGTACTTC. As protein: CASRGTGGPSEQYF.

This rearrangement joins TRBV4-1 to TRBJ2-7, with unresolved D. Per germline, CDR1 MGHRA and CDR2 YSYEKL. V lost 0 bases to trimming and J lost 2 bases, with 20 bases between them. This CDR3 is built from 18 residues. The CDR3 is CASSQDRNLFGGTYEQYF. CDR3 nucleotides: TGCGCCAGCAGCCAAGACCGTAATTTGTTCGGCGGAACCTACGAGCAGTACTTC.

The CDR3 DNA reads TGCGCCAGCAGCCAAGGAGTAAACACTGAAGCTTTCTTT. Translation gives CASSQGVNTEAFF. The chain recombines TRBV4-3 with TRBJ1-1; D is undetermined. Germline assignment: CDR1 LGHNA and CDR2 YSLEER. The CDR3 spans 13 residues. V was shortened by 1 base and J by 2 bases, with 5 bases between the two germline ends.

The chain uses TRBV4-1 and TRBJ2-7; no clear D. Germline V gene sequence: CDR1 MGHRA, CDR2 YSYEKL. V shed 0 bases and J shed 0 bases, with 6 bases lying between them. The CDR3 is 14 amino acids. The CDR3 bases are TGCGCCAGCAGCCAAGAACGAGGCTCCTACGAGCAGTACTTC. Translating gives CASSQERGSYEQYF.

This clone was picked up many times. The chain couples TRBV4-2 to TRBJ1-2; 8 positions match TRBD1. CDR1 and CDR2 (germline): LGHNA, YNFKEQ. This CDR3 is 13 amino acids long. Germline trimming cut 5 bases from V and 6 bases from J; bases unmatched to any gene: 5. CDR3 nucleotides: TGTGCCAGCAGCTCAGGGGGCGCCGATGGCTACACCTTC. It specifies CASSSGGADGYTF.

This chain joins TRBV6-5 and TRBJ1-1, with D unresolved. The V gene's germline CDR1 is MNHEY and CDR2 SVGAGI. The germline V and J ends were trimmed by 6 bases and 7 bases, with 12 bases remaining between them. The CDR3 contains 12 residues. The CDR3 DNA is TGTGCCAGCAGCCCTAACCTCATTGAAGCTTTCTTT. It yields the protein CASSPNLIEAFF.

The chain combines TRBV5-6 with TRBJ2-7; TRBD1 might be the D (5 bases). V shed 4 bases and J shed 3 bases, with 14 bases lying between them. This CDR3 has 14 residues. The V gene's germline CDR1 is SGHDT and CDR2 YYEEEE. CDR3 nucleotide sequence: TGTGCCAGCAGCGGACATGGACGGTACTACGAGCAGTACTTC. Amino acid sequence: CASSGHGRYYEQYF.

CDR3 amino acids: CASSPNRDRGSYEQYF. As DNA, the CDR3 is TGTGCCAGCAGCCCAAACAGGGACAGGGGATCCTACGAGCAGTACTTC. The V call is TRBV11-2, the J call TRBJ2-7; 10 nucleotides line up with TRBD1. The V and J ends lost 5 bases and 1 base, in that order; junction bases with no gene match: 8. This CDR3 comprises 16 residues. In germline, CDR1 is SGHAT, CDR2 FQNNGV. Full variable domain (rest looked up from reference TRBV11-2 and TRBJ2-7): EAGVAQSPRYKIIEKRQSVAFWCNPISGHATLYWYQQILGQGPKLLIQFQNNGVVDDSQLPKDRFSAERLKGVDSTLKIQPAKLEDSAVYLCASSPNRDRGSYEQYFGPGTRLTVT.

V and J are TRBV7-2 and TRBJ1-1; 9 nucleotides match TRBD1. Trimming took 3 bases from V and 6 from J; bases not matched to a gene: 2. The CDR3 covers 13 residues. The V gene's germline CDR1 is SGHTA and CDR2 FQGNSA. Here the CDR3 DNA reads TGTGCCAGCAGCTTCACAGGGGGCTCTGAAGCTTTCTTT. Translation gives CASSFTGGSEAFF. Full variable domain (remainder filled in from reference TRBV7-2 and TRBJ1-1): GAGVSQSPSNKVTEKGKDVELRCDPISGHTALYWYRQSLGQGLEFLIYFQGNSAPDKSGLPSDRFSAERTGGSVSTLTIQRTQQEDSAVYLCASSFTGGSEAFFGQGTRLTVV.

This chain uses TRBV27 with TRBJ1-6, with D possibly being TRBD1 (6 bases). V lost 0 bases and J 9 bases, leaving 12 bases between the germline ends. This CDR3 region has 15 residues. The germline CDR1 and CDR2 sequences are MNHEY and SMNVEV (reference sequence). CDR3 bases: TGTGCCAGCAGTTTATCACAGGGATCGCTTTCACCCCTCCACTTT. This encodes CASSLSQGSLSPLHF.

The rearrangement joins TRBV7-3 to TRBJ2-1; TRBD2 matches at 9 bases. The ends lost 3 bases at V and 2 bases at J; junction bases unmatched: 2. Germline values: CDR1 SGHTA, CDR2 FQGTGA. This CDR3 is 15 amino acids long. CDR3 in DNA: TGTGCCAGCAGCTTCCTAGCGGGACCCTACAATGAGCAGTTCTTC. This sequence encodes CASSFLAGPYNEQFF.

The CDR3, as DNA: TGTGCCAGCAGCCCCGGGACTTTCCTAGAAGCTTTCTTT. It translates to CASSPGTFLEAFF. The V call is TRBV6-5, the J call TRBJ1-1; tentative D call: TRBD1 (5 bases). CDR3 size: 13 residues. CDR1 is MNHEY, CDR2 SVGAGI, per germline. V dropped 6 bases and J dropped 8 bases, with 16 bases sitting between them.

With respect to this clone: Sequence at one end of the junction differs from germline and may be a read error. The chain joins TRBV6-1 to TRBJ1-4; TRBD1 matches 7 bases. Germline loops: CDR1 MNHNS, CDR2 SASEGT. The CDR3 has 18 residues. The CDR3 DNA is TGTGCCAGCAGTAAAGCGGGACAGACGGGAGCCTATTCGGAAAAACTGTTTTTT. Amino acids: CASSKAGQTGAYSEKLFF.

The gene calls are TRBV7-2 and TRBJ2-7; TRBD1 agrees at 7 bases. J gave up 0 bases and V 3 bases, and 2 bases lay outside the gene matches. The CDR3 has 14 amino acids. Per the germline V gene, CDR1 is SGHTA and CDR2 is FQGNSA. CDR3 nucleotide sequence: TGTGCCAGCAGCTTGAGACAGGGCTCCTACGAGCAGTACTTC. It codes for CASSLRQGSYEQYF.

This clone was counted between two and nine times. The chain's CDR3 is CASSEGDTKNQPQHF. The CDR3 DNA is TGTGCCAGCAGTGAAGGGGACACAAAAAATCAGCCCCAGCATTTT. The chain is built from TRBV6-1 and TRBJ1-5, with TRBD1 as a possible D gene (6 bases). Germline V lookup: CDR1 MNHNS, CDR2 SASEGT. This CDR3 region has 15 residues. The V end was cut by 1 base, the J end by 4 bases, with 11 bases between.

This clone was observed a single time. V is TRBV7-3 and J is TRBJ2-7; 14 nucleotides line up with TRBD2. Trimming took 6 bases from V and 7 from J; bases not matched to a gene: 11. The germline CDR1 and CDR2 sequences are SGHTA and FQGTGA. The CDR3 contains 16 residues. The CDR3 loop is CASSPRGTSGSFEQYF. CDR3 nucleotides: TGTGCCAGCAGTCCACGTGGGACTAGCGGGAGTTTTGAGCAGTACTTC.

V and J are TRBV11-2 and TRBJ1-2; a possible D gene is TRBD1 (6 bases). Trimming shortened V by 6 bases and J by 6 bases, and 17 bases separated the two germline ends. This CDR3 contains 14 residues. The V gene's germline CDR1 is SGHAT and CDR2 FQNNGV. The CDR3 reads CASRYSGTRDGYTF. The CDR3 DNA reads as TGTGCCAGCAGGTATAGCGGGACAAGGGATGGCTACACCTTC. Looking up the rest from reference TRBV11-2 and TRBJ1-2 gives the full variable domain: EAGVAQSPRYKIIEKRQSVAFWCNPISGHATLYWYQQILGQGPKLLIQFQNNGVVDDSQLPKDRFSAERLKGVDSTLKIQPAKLEDSAVYLCASRYSGTRDGYTFGSGTRLTVV.

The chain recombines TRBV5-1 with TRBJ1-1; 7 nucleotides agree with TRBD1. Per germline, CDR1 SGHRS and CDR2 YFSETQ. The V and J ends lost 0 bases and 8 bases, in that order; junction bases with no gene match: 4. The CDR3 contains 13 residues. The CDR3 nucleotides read TGCGCCAGCAGCTTGGGATCGGACAGGGAAGCTTTCTTT. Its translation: CASSLGSDREAFF.

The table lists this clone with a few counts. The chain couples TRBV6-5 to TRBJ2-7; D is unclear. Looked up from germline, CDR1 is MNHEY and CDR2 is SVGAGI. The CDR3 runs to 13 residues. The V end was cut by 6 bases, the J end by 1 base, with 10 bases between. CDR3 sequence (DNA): TGTGCCAGCAGCCCCGACTTATCCTACGAGCAGTACTTC. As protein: CASSPDLSYEQYF.

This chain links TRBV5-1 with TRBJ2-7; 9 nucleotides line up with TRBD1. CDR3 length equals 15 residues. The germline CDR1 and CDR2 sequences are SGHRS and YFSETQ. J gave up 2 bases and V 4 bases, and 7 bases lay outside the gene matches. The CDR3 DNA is TGCGCCAGCAGCCCGTTTGGGGACAGGGCCTACGAGCAGTACTTC. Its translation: CASSPFGDRAYEQYF. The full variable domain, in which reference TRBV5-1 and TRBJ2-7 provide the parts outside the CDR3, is KAGVTQTPRYLIKTRGQQVTLSCSPISGHRSVSWYQQTPGQGLQFLFEYFSETQRNKGNFPGRFSGRQFSNSRSEMNVSTLELGDSALYLCASSPFGDRAYEQYFGPGTRLTVT.

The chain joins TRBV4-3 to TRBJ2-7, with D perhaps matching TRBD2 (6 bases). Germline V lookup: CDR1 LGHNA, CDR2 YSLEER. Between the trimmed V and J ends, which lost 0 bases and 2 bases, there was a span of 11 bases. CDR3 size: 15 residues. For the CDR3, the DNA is TGCGCCAGCAGCCAAGATTGGCGGGAAACCTACGAGCAGTACTTC. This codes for CASSQDWRETYEQYF.

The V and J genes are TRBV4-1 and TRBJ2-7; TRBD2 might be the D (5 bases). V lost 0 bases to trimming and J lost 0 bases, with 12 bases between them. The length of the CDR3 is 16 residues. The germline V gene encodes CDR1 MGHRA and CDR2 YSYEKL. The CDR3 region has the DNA TGCGCCAGCAGCCAAGAAGCACTGGCGGGCTCCTACGAGCAGTACTTC. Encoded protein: CASSQEALAGSYEQYF.

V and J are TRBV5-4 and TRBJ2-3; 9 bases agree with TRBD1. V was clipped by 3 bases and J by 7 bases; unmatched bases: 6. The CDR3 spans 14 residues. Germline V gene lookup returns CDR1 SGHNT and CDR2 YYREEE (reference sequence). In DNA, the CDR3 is TGTGCCAGCAGCTGGGGACAGGGCGGAAATACGCAGTATTTT. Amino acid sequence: CASSWGQGGNTQYF.

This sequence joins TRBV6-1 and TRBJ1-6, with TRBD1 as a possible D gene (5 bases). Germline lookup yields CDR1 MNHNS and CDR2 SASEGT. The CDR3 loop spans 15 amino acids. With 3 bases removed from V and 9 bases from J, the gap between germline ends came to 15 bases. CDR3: CASSDWAGISSPLHF. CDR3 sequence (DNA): TGTGCCAGCAGTGATTGGGCAGGGATTAGTTCACCCCTCCACTTT.

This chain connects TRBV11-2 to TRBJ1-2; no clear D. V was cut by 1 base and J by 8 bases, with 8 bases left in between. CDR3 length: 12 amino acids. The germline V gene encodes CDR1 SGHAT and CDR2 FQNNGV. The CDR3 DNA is TGTGCCAGCAGCTTAGGTCCCTCCGGCTACACCTTC. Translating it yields CASSLGPSGYTF.